The clone carrying this T cell receptor beta chain was picked up one time. This sample stems from a study of CD8 T cells in Susac syndrome. Across the whole study: Patients with Susac syndrome were therapy-naive, taking corticosteroids, with some also receiving intravenous immunoglobulin, or taking intravenous immunoglobulin alone at the time their blood was drawn.

CD8+ and CD4+ T cells from blood underwent TCR beta sequencing. Patients with Susac syndrome fulfilled recently defined diagnostic criteria for definite or probable disease. Random hexamers primed reverse transcription of about 0.5 to 1 ug RNA. An immunoSEQ multiplex PCR generated amplified TCR beta CDR3 products spanning 54 Vbeta and 13 Jbeta. Using its own MiXCR run on the immunoSEQ multiplex PCR reads, TCRdb lists one record per CDR3 protein. The sample lists approximately 190,000 distinct CDR3 sequences, around 90% occurring once. The CDR3 runs 15 residues. V gave up 5 bases and J gave up 9 bases, with 21 bases separating them. CDR1 and CDR2 (germline): LNHDA, SQIVND (reference sequence).

The chain joins TRBV19 to TRBJ2-3; D perhaps matches TRBD2 (5 bases). The TCR originated in a human donor with Susac syndrome. What was sequenced was CD4+ T cells from PBMCs. Written as DNA, the CDR3 is TGTGCCAGTAGTCATCTCACCTGGACTGCCATAACGCAGTATTTT. The encoded protein is CASSHLTWTAITQYF.